This TCR beta chain came from a study of blood T cell repertoires in COVID-19. Looking at the study overall: In each case, the material was cDNA or gDNA derived from T cells, B-cell-depleted T cells, or PBMCs.

The germline V gene has CDR1 MGHRA and CDR2 YSYEKL. Deletions cut 4 bases from V and 4 bases from J, with 11 bases between. The CDR3 is 14 residues long. Assay used: immunoSEQ multiplex PCR; TCRdb lists only in-frame clones, some missing. The data contain some 300,000 clones, around 92% of them singletons. Donors were grouped by their self-reported clinical history. Individuals in the exposed group had encountered a COVID-19 case within 2 weeks preceding study entry. This TCR was recovered from a woman between 50 and 59 years old who had been exposed to COVID-19. Sequenced material: PBMCs or T cells enriched from blood (not recorded which). The genes are TRBV4-1 and TRBJ2-1; TRBD1 is a possible D gene (6 bases). CDR3 DNA: TGCGCCAGCAGCCCACGGACAGCTTACAATGAGCAGTTCTTC. It translates to CASSPRTAYNEQFF.